The 17 T cell receptor beta chains below come from one sample, sequenced in a study of control samples from healthy donors and cancer patients. Clones were sequenced by immunoSEQ multiplex PCR, and TCRdb holds only the in-frame ones, with some missing. The table has over 150,000 clones, about 92% seen once. Sequenced: blood. Receptors originate from a man between 25 and 39 years old in good health.

V gene TRBV18 combines with J gene TRBJ1-2; perhaps TRBD1 as D (5 bases). Germline loops: CDR1 KGHSH, CDR2 LQKENI. Trimming removed 3 bases at V and 6 bases at J, with 17 bases between. The CDR3 contains 15 residues. The CDR3, as DNA: TGTGCCAGCTCACCCCCCGGGGGGGGAAGAGATGGCTACACCTTC. Translation gives CASSPPGGGRDGYTF.

V usage is TRBV29-1 and J usage is TRBJ2-3; D not resolved. Looked up from germline, CDR1 is SQVTM and CDR2 is ANQGSEA. The CDR3 is 14 amino acids. Between the trimmed V and J ends, which lost 4 bases and 0 bases, there was a span of 11 bases. DNA of the CDR3: TGCAGCGTTGCGGCTGTTTTTAGCACAGATACGCAGTATTTT. Translated, it gives CSVAAVFSTDTQYF.

The chain carries TRBV4-2 and TRBJ2-3, with a weak D call TRBD1 (6 bases). The V gene lost 4 bases and the J gene lost 0 bases, with 11 bases spanning the gap. This CDR3 is built from 15 residues. Germline V gene lookup returns CDR1 LGHNA and CDR2 YNFKEQ. The CDR3 DNA follows: TGTGCCAGCAGCCGAAACAGGGCAAGCACAGATACGCAGTATTTT. This sequence encodes CASSRNRASTDTQYF.

The chain is built from TRBV6-2 or TRBV6-3 and TRBJ2-2; D gene uncertain. Germline V gives CDR1 MNHEY, CDR2 SVGEGT. Trimming cost V 2 bases and J 4 bases, with 11 bases left between them. The CDR3 is 15 residues long. The CDR3, as DNA: TGTGCCAGCAGTTACGGGGATAGCAGCACCGGGGAGCTGTTTTTT. This gives the protein CASSYGDSSTGELFF.

This sequence joins TRBV29-1 and TRBJ2-1; TRBD2 matches 8 bases. CDR1 is SQVTM and CDR2 is ANQGSEA in the germline V gene. The CDR3 runs 12 residues. J gave up 4 bases and V 7 bases, and 3 bases lay outside the gene matches. The CDR3 coding sequence is TGCAGCGCTCGGGAGGGTTACAATGAGCAGTTCTTC. Translation: CSAREGYNEQFF.

The rearrangement joins TRBV3-1 (or the pseudogene TRBV3-2) to TRBJ2-3, with 9 bases matching TRBD2. Looked up from germline, CDR1 is LGHDT and CDR2 is YNNKEL (reference sequence). The ends lost 1 base at V and 2 bases at J; junction bases unmatched: 10. The CDR3 has 18 amino acids. DNA for the CDR3: TGTGCCAGCAGCCAAGGACTAGCGGCCGCAGCCTACACAGATACGCAGTATTTT. Translating gives CASSQGLAAAAYTDTQYF.

The V gene is TRBV10-3, the J gene TRBJ2-7; TRBD2 matches 14 bases. Trimming took 6 bases from V and 0 from J; bases not matched to a gene: 1. CDR1 and CDR2 from the germline V gene are ENHRY and SYGVKD. The CDR3 sequence is 15 residues long. The CDR3 here is CAIRGTSGSSYEQYF. In DNA form, the CDR3 reads TGTGCCATCAGGGGGACTAGCGGGAGCTCCTACGAGCAGTACTTC.

The genes are TRBV19 and TRBJ2-7, with D tentatively TRBD1 (6 bases). V was cut by 2 bases and J by 3 bases, with 8 bases left in between. This CDR3 spans 13 amino acids. CDR1 LNHDA and CDR2 SQIVND come from the germline V gene (reference sequence). The CDR3 protein is CASSITTGYEQYF. For the CDR3, the DNA is TGTGCCAGTAGTATAACGACAGGCTACGAGCAGTACTTC.

The chain recombines TRBV29-1 with TRBJ1-1; D perhaps matches TRBD1 (6 bases). The ends were cut back, 7 bases at V and 1 base at J, with 10 bases in the middle. This CDR3 is 12 amino acids long. Germline V gene sequence: CDR1 SQVTM, CDR2 ANQGSEA. CDR3: CSGSQGNTEAFF. The CDR3 region has the DNA TGCAGCGGATCACAGGGGAACACTGAAGCTTTCTTT.

This chain uses TRBV4-1 with TRBJ1-3; D remains unclear. CDR1 MGHRA and CDR2 YSYEKL come from the germline V gene. V was pared by 0 bases and J by 2 bases, with 11 bases between. CDR3 length: 16 residues. The CDR3 DNA follows: TGCGCCAGCAGCCAAGAGATGAGGATCCCTGGAAACACCATATATTTT. It encodes CASSQEMRIPGNTIYF.

The chain has TRBV19 and TRBJ1-2; maybe TRBD1 (6 bases). V was clipped by 5 bases and J by 1 base, with 29 bases between them. CDR1 is LNHDA and CDR2 is SQIVND in the germline V gene (reference sequence). The CDR3 loop spans 20 amino acids. CDR3 nucleotides: TGTGCCAGTAGTTCCCTGGCTCTGGGGGCCGGCGGGCGAAATAACTATGGCTACACCTTC. Translation: CASSSLALGAGGRNNYGYTF. Variable domain in full (rest from reference TRBV19 and TRBJ1-2): DGGITQSPKYLFRKEGQNVTLSCEQNLNHDAMYWYRQDPGQGLRLIYYSQIVNDFQKGDIAEGYSVSREKKESFPLTVTSAQKNPTAFYLCASSSLALGAGGRNNYGYTFGSGTRLTVV.

This chain links TRBV20-1 with TRBJ1-6; unclear D gene. CDR3 length: 14 amino acids. Trimming took 3 bases from V and 7 from J, leaving 13 bases between them. Germline lookup yields CDR1 DFQATT and CDR2 SNEGSKA (reference sequence). DNA for the CDR3: TGCAGTGCTAGTCCTTCCGGCAGAAATTCACCCCTCCACTTT. Amino acids: CSASPSGRNSPLHF.

This sequence joins TRBV9 and TRBJ2-2, with 8 bases aligning to TRBD2. Losses at the gene ends were 3 bases for V and 6 bases for J; bases not matched to a gene: 7. Germline CDR1 reads SGDLS; CDR2 reads YYNGEE. The CDR3 has 15 residues. DNA for the CDR3: TGTGCCAGCAGCGGGGGACTAGGGATCCCCGGGGAGCTGTTTTTT. It specifies CASSGGLGIPGELFF.

This clone was recorded once. This chain connects TRBV5-1 to TRBJ2-1; possible D gene TRBD1, 5 bases. Trimming took off 7 bases at V and 5 bases at J, with 10 bases between the two ends. Germline V CDR1 and CDR2: SGHRS, YFSETQ. The CDR3 is 12 amino acids. The CDR3 is CASPDRNNEQFF. Here the CDR3 DNA reads TGCGCCAGCCCTGACAGAAACAATGAGCAGTTCTTC.

This clone was detected only a few times. The chain joins TRBV6-2 or TRBV6-3 to TRBJ2-2, with D possibly being TRBD2 (5 bases). The CDR3 length is 14 residues. CDR1 and CDR2 from the germline V gene are MNHEY and SVGEGT. The V end was cut by 6 bases, the J end by 4 bases, with 12 bases between. CDR3 coding DNA: TGTGCCAGCAGCCCTCCCGGGGTCACCGGGGAGCTGTTTTTT. Amino acid sequence: CASSPPGVTGELFF.

The rearrangement joins TRBV27 to TRBJ2-3; 7 bases map to TRBD1. CDR1 and CDR2 from the germline V gene are MNHEY and SMNVEV (reference sequence). The V segment lost 4 bases and the J segment 2 bases; nucleotides outside the gene matches: 9. The CDR3 covers 16 residues. The CDR3 DNA reads TGTGCCAGCAGTTCGCGTTTAGGACAGGACACAGATACGCAGTATTTT. Its translation: CASSSRLGQDTDTQYF.

The V call is TRBV6-6, the J call TRBJ2-1, with D perhaps TRBD1 or TRBD2 (5 bases each). Germline V CDR1 and CDR2: MNHNY, SVGAGI (reference sequence). Trimming took off 4 bases at V and 7 bases at J, with 11 bases between the two ends. The CDR3 loop spans 13 amino acids. The DNA of the CDR3 is TGTGCCAGCAGTTCCCTAGGGGAGAATGAGCAGTTCTTC. This codes for CASSSLGENEQFF.